This TCR beta chain comes out of a study of blood T cell repertoires in COVID-19. In the study overall: Samples came from the United States, Italy and Spain, spanning acute and convalescent COVID-19. PBMCs, B-cell-depleted T cells, or T cells were the source of the cDNA or gDNA that made up the material.

Original methodology: Cell counts per sample came from amplifying reference gene primers. Repertoires were generated with immunoSEQ multiplex PCR, while TCRdb's copy carries only in-frame clones and drops some. D and trimming come from the DNA, and the V and J calls and clone size come from that table. Seen here are under 200,000 clones, approximately 83% observed once, and the top ten hold roughly 2%. With 2 bases removed from V and 4 bases from J, the gap between germline ends came to 8 bases. Germline V gives CDR1 MNHEY, CDR2 SVGAGI. The CDR3 covers 13 residues. The genes are TRBV6-5 and TRBJ1-2; maybe TRBD1 (5 bases). This TCR came from a woman older than 75 with acute or convalescent COVID-19. The sample consisted of peripheral blood. The CDR3 region is CASSYDRFYGYTF. The CDR3 DNA is TGTGCCAGCAGTTACGACAGATTCTATGGCTACACCTTC.